The TCR beta chain described here comes from a study of blood T cell repertoires in COVID-19. Profiling relied on immunoSEQ multiplex PCR, and the TCRdb table lists in-frame clones only, not all of them. Among hundreds of thousands of clones listed, around nine tenths were seen once. This CDR3 region has 16 residues. Trimming removed 7 bases at V and 1 base at J, with 17 bases between. Germline V gives CDR1 MNHEY, CDR2 SVGEGT. Recovered status in Cohort 3 required two negative PCRs, clearance, or symptom resolution. The sequencing sample was made of PBMCs or T cells enriched from blood (not recorded which). The sequence came from a man aged 55 to 69 who had recovered from COVID-19. The rearrangement joins TRBV6-2 or TRBV6-3 to TRBJ1-5, with D possibly TRBD1 on 5 matching bases. CDR3 protein: CASTPYGGYSNQPQHF. The CDR3 coding sequence is TGTGCCAGCACCCCATACGGGGGTTACAGCAATCAGCCCCAGCATTTT.